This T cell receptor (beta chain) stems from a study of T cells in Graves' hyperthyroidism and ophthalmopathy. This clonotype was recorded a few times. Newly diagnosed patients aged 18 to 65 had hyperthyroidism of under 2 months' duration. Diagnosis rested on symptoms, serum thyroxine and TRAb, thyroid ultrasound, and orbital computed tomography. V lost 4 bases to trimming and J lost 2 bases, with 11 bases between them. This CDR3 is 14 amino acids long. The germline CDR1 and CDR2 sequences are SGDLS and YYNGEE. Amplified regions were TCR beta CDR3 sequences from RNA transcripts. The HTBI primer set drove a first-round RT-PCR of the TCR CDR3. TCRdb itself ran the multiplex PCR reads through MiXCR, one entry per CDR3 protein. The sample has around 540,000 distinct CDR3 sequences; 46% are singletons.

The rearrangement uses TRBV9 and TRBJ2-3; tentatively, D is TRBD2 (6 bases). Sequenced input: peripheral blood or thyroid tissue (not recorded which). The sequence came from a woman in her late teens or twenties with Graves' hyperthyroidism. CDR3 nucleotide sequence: TGTGCCAGCAGCTTCCGGGACTTCACAGATACGCAGTATTTT. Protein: CASSFRDFTDTQYF.